The entry below describes one T cell receptor beta chain. There is no known antigen for this receptor. No much larger clone is present one base from it, and per-base qualities are unavailable. TCRbeta CDR3 regions were amplified from genomic DNA using the immunoSEQ Assay, a bias-controlled multiplex PCR. Regarding the original processing steps: Within the assay, amplification of reference gene primers was used to estimate how many nucleated cells each sample contained. To quantify the absolute abundance of each unique TCRbeta CDR3 rearrangement, sequence reads were collapsed and filtered. For each sample, productive Simpson clonality was calculated as the square root of Simpson's diversity index across productive rearrangements. TCRdb obtained this table from immuneACCESS and retained in-frame rearrangements with V and J assigned. These tables miss some clones; where compared with another copy, unresolved V genes account for less than half of the shortfall, and the remainder is unexplained. V and J calls and clone size are as listed in that table; D and trimming were resolved from the DNA. This sample has about 330,000 clones in its table, and over 75% of those were observed once. Approximately 4% of the sample is taken by the ten largest.

Whole blood was collected in K2EDTA tubes by collaborating institutions according to the institutions' own protocols. For TCRbeta analysis, collaborators shipped samples in one of three forms: frozen whole blood, isolated PBMCs, or DNA extracted from either of those sample types. The sample originates from a study of blood T cell repertoires in COVID-19 (dated by TCRdb to the early 2020s). In the study overall: Collaborator samples came from the United States, Italy and Spain and covered acute and convalescent phases of COVID-19. The prospective study material was composed of cDNA or gDNA derived from T cells, B-cell-depleted T cells, or PBMCs. Deeply sampled blood TCRbeta repertoires from subjects exposed to, actively infected with, or recovered from COVID-19 were included in the dataset. The repertoires were released in a freely available public database intended as a resource for research on the immune response to SARS-CoV-2. Samples were obtained from the ongoing ImmuneRACE study (first 160 participants) and from over a thousand subjects provided by 6 global collaborators. A de-identified subject ID, COVID-19 status, age in years and sex were almost always included in the sample metadata. Where available, HLA class I and class II types were taken from metadata supplied by the sample provider and were not determined by assay-based typing.

The germline V gene (reference sequence) gives CDR1 as LNHNV and CDR2 as YYDKDF. For this chain, trimming is 4 bases at the V end and 4 bases at the J end, and the number of junction bases without a gene match is 9. Counted from cysteine to phenylalanine, this CDR3 has 16 amino acids. Left in the record is the CDR3 DNA by itself, 48 bases read in frame from the first base. What the authors observed across the whole study: The quantity of clinical and demographic metadata differed by source and by participant and was supplied without curation.

The rearranged segments are TRBV15 and TRBJ1-3; 8 junctional bases match TRBD1. This sequence was found in a woman aged 45-65 years with active or convalescent COVID-19. The source material was peripheral blood. The DNA sequence is as follows: TGTGCCACCAGCACCCCGGACAGGGTAGGCGGAAACACCATATATTTT. This is translated as CATSTPDRVGGNTIYF.